The following is a T cell receptor beta chain sequence with its context. Germline CDR1 reads SGHNT; CDR2 reads YYREEE (reference sequence). Trimming took 1 base from V and 2 from J, leaving 6 bases between them. CDR3 length: 13 residues. The entry originates in a study of blood T cell repertoires in COVID-19. The wider study: Material from acute and convalescent COVID-19 was sourced from the United States, Italy and Spain. Nucleic acid was either cDNA or gDNA, and it came from T cells, B-cell-depleted T cells, or PBMCs.

Per the original data handling: The authors estimated nucleated cell counts from reference gene primer amplification. Profiled with immunoSEQ multiplex PCR; TCRdb holds only in-frame clones, not every one. The D gene and trimming were derived from the DNA, and the V and J assignments and clone size from that table. The sample shows around 200,000 clones, under 85% of them seen only once. The J gene is TRBJ2-5, the V gene TRBV5-4, with D maybe TRBD2 (5 bases). The specimen was peripheral blood. The sequence came from a human donor in a cohort sampled during active COVID-19. The CDR3 DNA reads TGTGCCAGCAGCTTGCGGGAACAAGAGACCCAGTACTTC. Translated: CASSLREQETQYF.